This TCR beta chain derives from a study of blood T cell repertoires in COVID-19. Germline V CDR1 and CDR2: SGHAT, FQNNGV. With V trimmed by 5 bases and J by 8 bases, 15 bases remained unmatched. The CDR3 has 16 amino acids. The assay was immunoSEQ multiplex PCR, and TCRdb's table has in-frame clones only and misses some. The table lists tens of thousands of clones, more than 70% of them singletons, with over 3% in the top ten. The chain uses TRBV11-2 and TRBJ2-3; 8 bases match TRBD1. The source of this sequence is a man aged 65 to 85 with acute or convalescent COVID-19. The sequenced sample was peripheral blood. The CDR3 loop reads CASSPSRDRMLVTQYF. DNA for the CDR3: TGTGCCAGCAGCCCTTCTAGGGACAGGATGCTGGTTACGCAGTATTTT.